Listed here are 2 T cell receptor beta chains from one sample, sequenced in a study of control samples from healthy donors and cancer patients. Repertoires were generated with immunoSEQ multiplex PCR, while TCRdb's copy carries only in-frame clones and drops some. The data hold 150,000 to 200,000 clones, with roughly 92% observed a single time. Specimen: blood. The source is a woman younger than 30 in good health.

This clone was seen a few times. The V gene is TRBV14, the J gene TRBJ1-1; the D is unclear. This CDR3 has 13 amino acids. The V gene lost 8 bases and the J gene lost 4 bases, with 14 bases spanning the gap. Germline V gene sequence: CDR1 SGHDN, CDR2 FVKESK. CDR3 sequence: CASGDLIFTEAFF. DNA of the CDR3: TGTGCCAGCGGGGATCTTATATTCACTGAAGCTTTCTTT.

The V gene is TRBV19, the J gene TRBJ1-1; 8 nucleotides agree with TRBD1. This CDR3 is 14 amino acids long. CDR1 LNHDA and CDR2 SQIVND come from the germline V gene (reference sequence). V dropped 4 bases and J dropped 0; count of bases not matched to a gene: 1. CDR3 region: CASSRGQVNTEAFF. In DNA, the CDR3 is TGTGCCAGTAGTAGGGGACAGGTGAACACTGAAGCTTTCTTT.